Listed below are T cell receptor beta chains from one sample, sequenced in a study of T cell responses to AZD1222 COVID-19 vaccine. Here immunoSEQ multiplex PCR was the method, and the copy in TCRdb shows in-frame clones only, minus some. The repertoire holds some 170,000 clones, with around 93% as singletons. The specimen was peripheral blood, collected 28 days after the second dose of the MenACWY control vaccine. The receptors originated from an adult who received the MenACWY meningococcal vaccine as a control. CDR3s include the opening cysteine and the closing phenylalanine or tryptophan. A D gene is named only where the DNA matches it firmly. Clone size is shown for a subset of rows, as once, few, many or a class of expanded clone.

>TRBV29-1|.|.|TRBJ2-1
TGCAGCGTTGGGTGGCAGTCCTACAATGAGCAGTTCTTC
CSVGWQSYNEQFF
>TRBV28|TRBD1|.|TRBJ1-5
TGTGCCAGCAGACGGACAGGGGGTAGCAATCAGCCCCAGCATTTT
CASRRTGGSNQPQHF
>TRBV28|TRBD1|.|TRBJ1-1
TGTGCCAGCAGGACAGGGGGCACTCGGAACACTGAAGCTTTCTTT
CASRTGGTRNTEAFF
>TRBV30|.|.|TRBJ1-1
TGTGCCTGGAGTAGGGGGGCCGACACTGAAGCTTTCTTT
CAWSRGADTEAFF
>TRBV11-1|.|once|TRBJ2-5
TGTGCCAGCAGCTACCTGAGTTTGGGGACCCAGTACTTC
CASSYLSLGTQYF
>TRBV24-1|.|.|TRBJ1-2
TGTGCCACCAGCTACGGGTCTGGCTACACCTTC
CATSYGSGYTF
>TRBV29-1|TRBD1|.|TRBJ2-3
TGCAGCGTTGCACAGGGGGGACCGGCGGATACGCAGTATTTT
CSVAQGGPADTQYF
>TRBV7-8|.|.|TRBJ1-2
TGTGCCAGCAGCTCTATCGGGAAAGAAGGGGATGGCTACACCTTC
CASSSIGKEGDGYTF
>TRBV7-2|TRBD1|.|TRBJ2-5
TGTGCCAGCAGCTGGACAGGGTGGGGCGCTGGGCCCAAAGAGACCCAGTACTTC
CASSWTGWGAGPKETQYF
>TRBV3-1/TRBV3-2|.|.|TRBJ1-2
TGTGCCAGCAGCCAAATGGCAGTAGGCTACACCTTC
CASSQMAVGYTF
>TRBV19|TRBD1|.|TRBJ2-7
TGTGCCAGTACCCCTGGACAGGGGGCCTACGAGCAGTACTTC
CASTPGQGAYEQYF
>TRBV19|TRBD1|.|TRBJ1-2
TGTGCCAGTAATCCGGGACAGGGGCTAGCTAACTATGGCTACACCTTC
CASNPGQGLANYGYTF
>TRBV25-1|TRBD1|.|TRBJ1-2
TGTGCCAGCATAGACAGGGAGTCTAACTATGGCTACACCTTC
CASIDRESNYGYTF
>TRBV4-2|.|.|TRBJ1-1
TGTGCCAGCAGCCAAGGATCGAGGGGGACTGAAGCTTTCTTT
CASSQGSRGTEAFF
>TRBV4-2|.|.|TRBJ1-1
TGTGCCAGCACCGGACGTTACACTGAAGCTTTCTTT
CASTGRYTEAFF
>TRBV7-2|.|.|TRBJ2-7
TGTGCCAGCAGCTTATCTAGTTACGAGCAGTACTTC
CASSLSSYEQYF
>TRBV6-5|.|.|TRBJ1-5
TGTGCCAGCCTCTCAGGGGGCAATCAGCCCCAGCATTTT
CASLSGGNQPQHF
>TRBV6-5|.|.|TRBJ2-6
TGTGCCAGCACCCCCTCTGGGGCCAACGTCCTGACTTTC
CASTPSGANVLTF
>TRBV10-3|.|.|TRBJ2-7
TGTGCCATAGGGGGACTACCCGATTACGAGCAGTACTTC
CAIGGLPDYEQYF
>TRBV7-2|TRBD2|.|TRBJ2-1
TGTGCCAGCAGACCATCTAGCGGGGGGGCGTACAATGAGCAGTTCTTC
CASRPSSGGAYNEQFF
>TRBV12-3/TRBV12-4|.|.|TRBJ1-2
TGTGCCAGCAGTTTGGATGCCGGTGGCTACACCTTC
CASSLDAGGYTF
>TRBV3-1/TRBV3-2|.|.|TRBJ1-3
TGTGCCAGCAGCCAAGCTTGGGCTCCTGGAAACACCATATATTTT
CASSQAWAPGNTIYF
>TRBV5-1|TRBD1|.|TRBJ1-6
TGCGCCAGCAGCATCCAAGGACAGGGGGCCTCACCCCTCCACTTT
CASSIQGQGASPLHF
>TRBV11-1|.|.|TRBJ1-4
TGTGCCAGCAGCGCGGGACTGGGTGAAAAACTGTTTTTT
CASSAGLGEKLFF
>TRBV6-5|TRBD1|.|TRBJ1-5
TGTGCCAGCCTCTCGCTAGGGGCCAGGGGGCAGCCCCAGCATTTT
CASLSLGARGQPQHF
>TRBV29-1|TRBD1|.|TRBJ2-1
TGCAGCGGGGTGGACAGGGGGAATTGGAATGAGCAGTTCTTC
CSGVDRGNWNEQFF
>TRBV3-1/TRBV3-2|.|.|TRBJ1-2
TGTGCCAGCAGTTATGTGGGCGGCTACACCTTC
CASSYVGGYTF
>TRBV10-3|.|.|TRBJ1-1
TGTGCCATCAGTGAGAGGGGGGGGAACACTGAAGCTTTCTTT
CAISERGGNTEAFF
>TRBV20-1|.|.|TRBJ1-1
TGCAGTGCAAGTGGCTGGGGGAACACTGAAGCTTTCTTT
CSASGWGNTEAFF
>TRBV5-1|.|.|TRBJ1-1
TGCGCCAGCAGCTCGGGACGTCTTATGAACACTGAAGCTTTCTTT
CASSSGRLMNTEAFF
>TRBV6-5|TRBD1|.|TRBJ1-1
TGTGCCAGCAGCGACAGGGAAAACACTGAAGCTTTCTTT
CASSDRENTEAFF
>TRBV6-6|.|.|TRBJ1-5
TGTGCCAGCAGGGTCCCGGAAGGGCCCCAGCATTTT
CASRVPEGPQHF
>TRBV30|TRBD1|.|TRBJ1-2
TGTGCTTGGAGGCCCCAGGGGGTGAAATATGGCTACACCTTC
CAWRPQGVKYGYTF
>TRBV4-1|.|.|TRBJ1-1
TGCGCCAGCAGCCAAGCGCTCGGCAGTCAGAACACTGAAGCTTTCTTT
CASSQALGSQNTEAFF
>TRBV7-8|TRBD1|.|TRBJ1-5
TGTGCCAGCAGCTCGTCGAGGGGGCCCAATCAGCCCCAGCATTTT
CASSSSRGPNQPQHF
>TRBV7-2|.|.|TRBJ1-1
TGTGCCAGCACCGGACAGACTAACACTGAAGCTTTCTTT
CASTGQTNTEAFF
>TRBV7-9|TRBD2|.|TRBJ2-7
TGTGCCAGCAGCTTAGCTAGCGGGGGGTTCTACGAGCAGTACTTC
CASSLASGGFYEQYF
>TRBV28|.|.|TRBJ1-6
TGTGCCAGCAAGGTCCGCCCGGCGAGCTCCTATAATTCACCCCTCCACTTT
CASKVRPASSYNSPLHF
>TRBV5-4|TRBD1|.|TRBJ1-1
TGTGCCAGCAGCTTTAAGACAGGGACTGAAGCTTTCTTT
CASSFKTGTEAFF
>TRBV5-6|TRBD1|.|TRBJ1-6
TGTGCCAGCAGCTCCTATGGGGACAGAAATTCACCCCTCCACTTT
CASSSYGDRNSPLHF
>TRBV11-2|TRBD1|once|TRBJ1-2
TGTGCCAGCAGCCTAGGCTCGACAGGGGGGGATGATACCTTC
CASSLGSTGGDDTF
>TRBV6-5|.|.|TRBJ1-2
TGTGCCAGCAGGAACGTACGCAGGGGTAACTATGGCTACACCTTC
CASRNVRRGNYGYTF
>TRBV5-3|.|.|TRBJ1-3
TGTGCCAGAAGCTTGCAAGTGAAATGCACCATATATTTT
CARSLQVKCTIYF